What follows is one T cell receptor beta chain and its context. Its cognate antigen is unknown. The germline V gene encodes CDR1 SQVTM and CDR2 ANQGSEA. The CDR3 contains 15 residues. V was pared by 3 bases and J by 10 bases, with 14 bases of the junction left unmatched. This was the immunoSEQ v3.0 assay at survey level. The data were produced by immunoSEQ multiplex PCR, yet TCRdb's version contains in-frame clones alone and is incomplete. This sample has around 8,800 clones, with about 77% found just once. The data are from a study of long-term antiretroviral therapy in people with HIV. Whole-study findings and limits: On ART adherence, viral resistance or therapy changes, no data were available.

Each contributor possessed a minimum of one pre-ART and a minimum of two post-ART PBMC samples. The sequencing used unsorted PBMCs, collected 0.4 years before starting antiretroviral therapy. The rearrangement joins TRBV29-1 to TRBJ1-4; TRBD1 matches 7 bases. This TCR derives from a man aged 25-45 years with HIV. CDR3 loop: CSVEIRQQGKGKLFF. The CDR3 DNA reads TGCAGCGTTGAGATCAGGCAACAGGGGAAGGGAAAACTGTTTTTT.